The 15 T cell receptor beta chains given below trace back to one sample, sequenced in a study of neurological immune-mediated disorders. From the 5' RACE reads, TCRdb called clonotypes with MiXCR, one entry per CDR3 protein. This sample has more than 20,000 distinct CDR3 sequences, with around 16% found just once. Sequenced material: PBMCs. All receptors come from a female donor with HTLV-1-associated myelopathy (HAM/TSP).

The rearrangement uses TRBV13 and TRBJ2-5; D is undetermined. Germline assignment: CDR1 PRHDT and CDR2 FYEKMQ (reference sequence). CDR3 length equals 13 residues. Trimming took 1 base from V and 5 from J, leaving 8 bases between them. The CDR3 sequence is CASSLEAGETQYF. CDR3 sequence (DNA): TGTGCCAGCAGCTTAGAGGCAGGCGAGACCCAGTACTTC.

This clonotype has ten or more counts. CDR3 in DNA: TGTGCCAGCAGCACAAGTCGTAGCACAGATACGCAGTATTTT. It specifies CASSTSRSTDTQYF. The chain is built from TRBV6-5 and TRBJ2-3, with D unresolved. The length of the CDR3 is 14 residues. Germline V gene sequence: CDR1 MNHEY, CDR2 SVGAGI. V lost 6 bases, J lost 0 bases, and 10 bases lay in between.

This clonotype was counted many times. The chain couples TRBV7-9 to TRBJ1-6; 9 nucleotides match TRBD1. Germline lookup yields CDR1 SEHNR and CDR2 FQNEAQ (reference sequence). Germline trimming cut 4 bases from V and 9 bases from J; bases unmatched to any gene: 7. The CDR3 sequence is 15 residues long. The CDR3 bases are TGTGCCAGCAGCTCGTCGACAGGGGGTCGTTCACCCCTCCACTTT. This gives the protein CASSSSTGGRSPLHF.

Ten or more counts support this clonotype. In nucleotides, the CDR3 is TGTGCCACCAGTTGGGGACAGGGGGGCAACACCGGGGAGCTGTTTTTT. Translated: CATSWGQGGNTGELFF. The rearrangement uses TRBV24-1 and TRBJ2-2; 11 bases are a match to TRBD1. J gave up 2 bases and V 6 bases, and 4 bases lay outside the gene matches. Per germline, CDR1 KGHDR and CDR2 SFDVKD. This CDR3 is 16 amino acids long.

V gene TRBV20-1 combines with J gene TRBJ1-1; a possible D gene is TRBD1 (6 bases). This CDR3 has 12 amino acids. V was pared by 5 bases and J by 1 base, with 8 bases between. Germline V gene lookup returns CDR1 DFQATT and CDR2 SNEGSKA (reference sequence). CDR3 amino acids: CSAAGQNTEAFF. CDR3 DNA: TGCAGTGCTGCGGGACAGAACACTGAAGCTTTCTTT.

This clonotype rates as medium-sized. The chain has TRBV10-3 and TRBJ2-7; 10 nucleotides agree with TRBD2. The CDR3 is made up of 17 amino acids. Germline lookup yields CDR1 ENHRY and CDR2 SYGVKD. Trimming took 3 bases from V and 4 from J; bases not matched to a gene: 12. CDR3 loop: CAISEGGEREGRYEQYF. The CDR3 coding sequence is TGTGCCATCAGTGAAGGTGGGGAGCGGGAGGGCCGGTACGAGCAGTACTTC.

There are many counts of this clonotype. The V and J genes are TRBV20-1 and TRBJ2-5; a possible D gene is TRBD1 (6 bases). The CDR3 extends over 12 amino acids. Germline V lookup: CDR1 DFQATT, CDR2 SNEGSKA (reference sequence). The V end lost 3 bases, the J end lost 6 bases, and 11 bases lay between the germline ends. The CDR3 sequence is CSARTGEQTQYF. In DNA, the CDR3 is TGCAGTGCTAGGACAGGCGAGCAGACCCAGTACTTC.

In this sample, this clonotype turned up many times. The chain employs TRBV5-1 and TRBJ2-7, with a possible D match to TRBD1 (6 bases). Trimming took 2 bases from V and 5 from J, leaving 11 bases between them. CDR3 length equals 13 residues. Germline V gene lookup returns CDR1 SGHRS and CDR2 YFSETQ. The chain's CDR3 is CASSFGQNHEQYF. In DNA, the CDR3 is TGCGCCAGCAGCTTCGGACAGAACCACGAGCAGTACTTC.

The sample holds many counts of this clonotype. The chain combines TRBV20-1 with TRBJ2-5, with TRBD2 matching 13 bases. The V segment lost 6 bases and the J segment 4 bases; nucleotides outside the gene matches: 5. Germline CDR1 is DFQATT and CDR2 is SNEGSKA (reference sequence). This CDR3 comprises 14 residues. The CDR3 nucleotides read TGCAGTGCCCGGACTAGCGGGAGTCGAGAGACCCAGTACTTC. Translation gives CSARTSGSRETQYF.

In this sample, this clonotype turned up many times. The chain carries TRBV5-5 and TRBJ1-6; 7 bases match TRBD1. The V gene's germline CDR1 is SGHKS and CDR2 YYEKEE (reference sequence). The V gene end was trimmed by 5 bases and the J gene end by 0 bases; junction bases not matched to a gene: 5. The CDR3 is 16 amino acids. The CDR3 nucleotides read TGTGCCAGCAGACAACGGGACAGCTCCTATAATTCACCCCTCCACTTT. It encodes CASRQRDSSYNSPLHF.

This clonotype showed up many times. The DNA for the CDR3 is TGTGCCAGCAGTTTGTCGGACTCCGACGCGGCTGGCTACACCTTC. Amino acid sequence: CASSLSDSDAAGYTF. The rearrangement joins TRBV12-3 or TRBV12-4 to TRBJ1-2; no reliable D call. Trimming removed 3 bases at V and 7 bases at J, with 18 bases between. The CDR3 spans 15 residues.

This clonotype was seen at least ten times. The chain uses TRBV11-2 and TRBJ2-5; 9 bases fit TRBD2. The CDR3 consists of 15 residues. The ends lost 1 base at V and 5 bases at J; junction bases unmatched: 5. Looked up from germline, CDR1 is SGHAT and CDR2 is FQNNGV. CDR3 bases: TGTGCCAGCAGCTTAGGGGGGACTAGCCTGGAGACCCAGTACTTC. Its protein product is CASSLGGTSLETQYF.

This clonotype has at least ten counts. The chain couples TRBV5-1 to TRBJ2-7, with 8 positions matching TRBD2. V was clipped by 0 bases and J by 6 bases; unmatched bases: 5. The CDR3 has 14 amino acids. Germline-derived CDR1 and CDR2 are SGHRS and YFSETQ. The CDR3 nucleotides are TGCGCCAGCAGCTTGGGAGCGGGAGTAGGCGAGCAGTACTTC. It is translated as CASSLGAGVGEQYF. Full variable domain (outside the CDR3, taken from reference TRBV5-1 and TRBJ2-7): KAGVTQTPRYLIKTRGQQVTLSCSPISGHRSVSWYQQTPGQGLQFLFEYFSETQRNKGNFPGRFSGRQFSNSRSEMNVSTLELGDSALYLCASSLGAGVGEQYFGPGTRLTVT.

This clonotype was seen repeatedly, ten times or more. The chain employs TRBV18 and TRBJ2-7, with D tentatively TRBD1 (6 bases). The germline V gene has CDR1 KGHSH and CDR2 LQKENI. This CDR3 has 14 residues. V lost 1 base to trimming and J lost 4 bases, with 11 bases between them. The CDR3 loop reads CASSPQTGLYEQYF. For the CDR3, the DNA is TGTGCCAGCTCACCACAAACAGGGTTGTACGAGCAGTACTTC.

In its sample, this clonotype was seen many times. This rearrangement joins TRBV20-1 to TRBJ2-5; D is unresolved. The CDR3 is made up of 16 amino acids. Trimming removed 1 base from V and 6 bases from J, with 21 bases in between. The germline V gene has CDR1 DFQATT and CDR2 SNEGSKA (reference sequence). The CDR3 sequence: CSARVPDTDPRKTQYF. The CDR3 DNA is TGCAGTGCTAGAGTCCCAGACACGGACCCCCGGAAGACCCAGTACTTC.